This T cell receptor (beta chain) derives from a study of blood T cell repertoires in COVID-19. Overall study context: Samples representing acute and convalescent COVID-19 were sourced from the United States, Italy and Spain. The analysed material was cDNA or gDNA that came from T cells, B-cell-depleted T cells, or PBMCs.

TCRdb's copy holds only in-frame clones and misses some; the assay was immunoSEQ multiplex PCR. The sample carries about 250,000 clones, over 70% recorded once. Trimming stripped 7 bases from V and 6 bases from J, with 19 bases between. Germline CDR1 MNHEY, CDR2 SVGAGI. This CDR3 spans 14 amino acids. The material sequenced was peripheral blood. The TCR sequence derives from a woman aged 80 or older with acute or convalescent COVID-19. The J gene is TRBJ2-7, the V gene TRBV6-5, with a tentative D call TRBD1 (6 bases). CDR3 in DNA: TGTGCCAGCACATCAACACCCGACAGGCCCGAGCAGTACTTC. Translation: CASTSTPDRPEQYF.